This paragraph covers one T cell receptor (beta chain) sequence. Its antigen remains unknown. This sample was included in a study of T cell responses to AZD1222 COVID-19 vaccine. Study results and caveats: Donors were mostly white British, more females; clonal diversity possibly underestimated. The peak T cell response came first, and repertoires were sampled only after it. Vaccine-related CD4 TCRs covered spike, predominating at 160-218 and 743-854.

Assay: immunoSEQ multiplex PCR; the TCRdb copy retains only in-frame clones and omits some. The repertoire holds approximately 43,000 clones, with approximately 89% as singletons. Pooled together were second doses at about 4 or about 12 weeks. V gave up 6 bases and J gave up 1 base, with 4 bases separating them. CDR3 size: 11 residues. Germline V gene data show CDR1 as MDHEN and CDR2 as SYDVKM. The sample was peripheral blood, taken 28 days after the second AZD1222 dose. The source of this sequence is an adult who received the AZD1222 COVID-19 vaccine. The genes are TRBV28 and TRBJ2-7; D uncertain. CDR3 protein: CASRVSYEQYF. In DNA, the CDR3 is TGTGCCAGCAGGGTTTCCTACGAGCAGTACTTC. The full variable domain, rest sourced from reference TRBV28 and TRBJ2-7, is DVKVTQSSRYLVKRTGEKVFLECVQDMDHENMFWYRQDPGLGLRLIYFSYDVKMKEKGDIPEGYSVSREKKERFSLILESASTNQTSMYLCASRVSYEQYFGPGTRLTVT.